Following are 5 T cell receptor beta chains from one sample sequenced in a study of blood T cell repertoires in COVID-19. Repertoires were generated with immunoSEQ multiplex PCR, while TCRdb's copy carries only in-frame clones and drops some. The sample has 100,000 to 120,000 clones; about three quarters are singletons. The sample was peripheral blood. The receptors here all came from a woman aged 40 to 50 with acute or convalescent COVID-19.

The chain has TRBV7-2 and TRBJ2-7; 7 bases agree with TRBD2. The germline gives CDR1 SGHTA, CDR2 FQGNSA. V lost 1 base to trimming and J lost 0 bases; unmatched junction nucleotides: 6. The CDR3 runs to 16 residues. In DNA form, the CDR3 reads TGTGCCAGCAGCTTAGTAGGTGGCGGGGGCTCCTACGAGCAGTACTTC. This codes for CASSLVGGGGSYEQYF. Drawing the rest from reference TRBV7-2 and TRBJ2-7, the complete variable domain is GAGVSQSPSNKVTEKGKDVELRCDPISGHTALYWYRQSLGQGLEFLIYFQGNSAPDKSGLPSDRFSAERTGGSVSTLTIQRTQQEDSAVYLCASSLVGGGGSYEQYFGPGTRLTVT.

This chain connects TRBV5-5 to TRBJ2-7; 7 bases match TRBD1. From germline, CDR1 is SGHKS and CDR2 YYEKEE (reference sequence). The CDR3 length is 13 residues. J lost 11 bases, V lost 0 bases, and 8 bases had no gene match. The DNA of the CDR3 is TGTGCCAGCAGCTTGGTGGAAGGGGGCGCGAAGTACTTC. Amino acid sequence: CASSLVEGGAKYF.

The genes are TRBV24-1 and TRBJ2-1; unclear D gene. Trimming shortened V by 1 base and J by 1 base, and 10 bases separated the two germline ends. The CDR3 contains 16 residues. The germline V gene encodes CDR1 KGHDR and CDR2 SFDVKD. The CDR3 reads CATSDFRSISYNEQFF. The CDR3, as DNA: TGTGCCACCAGTGATTTTAGGAGCATTTCCTACAATGAGCAGTTCTTC.

The V call is TRBV7-6, the J call TRBJ1-3; D uncertain. Germline V gives CDR1 SGHVS, CDR2 FNYEAQ. The CDR3 has 17 residues. The V and J ends lost 0 bases and 4 bases respectively, with 16 bases between them. The CDR3 bases are TGTGCCAGCAGCTTAGCCCGGGGAGTAGGTCCCGGAAACACCATATATTTT. It is translated as CASSLARGVGPGNTIYF.

This clone was counted between two and nine times. The rearrangement joins TRBV30 to TRBJ1-4; D gene ambiguous. CDR3 size: 13 residues. V was clipped by 5 bases and J by 6 bases, with 13 bases between them. The germline CDR1 and CDR2 sequences are GTSNPN and SVGIG (reference sequence). Here the CDR3 DNA reads TGTGCCTGGCCCTATGAGGATGATGAAAAACTGTTTTTT. It codes for CAWPYEDDEKLFF.